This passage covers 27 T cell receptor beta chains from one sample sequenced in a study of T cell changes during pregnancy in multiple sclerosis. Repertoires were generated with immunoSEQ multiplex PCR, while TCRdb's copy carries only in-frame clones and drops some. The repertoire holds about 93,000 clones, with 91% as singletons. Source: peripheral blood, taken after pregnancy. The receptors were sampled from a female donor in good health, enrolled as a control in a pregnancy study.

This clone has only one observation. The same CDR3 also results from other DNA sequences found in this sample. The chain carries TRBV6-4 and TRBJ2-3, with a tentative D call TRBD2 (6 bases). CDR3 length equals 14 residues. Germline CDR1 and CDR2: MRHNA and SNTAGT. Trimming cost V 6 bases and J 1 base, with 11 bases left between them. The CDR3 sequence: CASSTSGGTDTQYF. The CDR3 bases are TGTGCCAGCAGCACATCGGGGGGCACAGATACGCAGTATTTT.

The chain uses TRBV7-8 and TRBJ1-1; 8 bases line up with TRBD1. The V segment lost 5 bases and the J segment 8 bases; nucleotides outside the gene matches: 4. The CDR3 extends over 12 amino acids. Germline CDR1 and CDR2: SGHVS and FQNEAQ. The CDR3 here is CASSPRTGEAFF. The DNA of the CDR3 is TGTGCCAGCAGCCCCCGGACAGGGGAAGCTTTCTTT.

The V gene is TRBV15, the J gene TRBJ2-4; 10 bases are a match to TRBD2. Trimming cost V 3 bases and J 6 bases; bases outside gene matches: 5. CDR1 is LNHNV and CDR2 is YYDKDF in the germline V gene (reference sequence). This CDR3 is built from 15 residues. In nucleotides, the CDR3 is TGTGCCACCAGCAGGGGCCCTAGCGGGGGAAACATTCAGTACTTC. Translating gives CATSRGPSGGNIQYF.

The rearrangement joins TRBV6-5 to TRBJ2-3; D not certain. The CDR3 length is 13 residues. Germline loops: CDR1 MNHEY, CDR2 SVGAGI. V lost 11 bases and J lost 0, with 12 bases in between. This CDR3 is CAVQDSSTDTQYF. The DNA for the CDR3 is TGTGCCGTCCAGGATTCTAGCACAGATACGCAGTATTTT.

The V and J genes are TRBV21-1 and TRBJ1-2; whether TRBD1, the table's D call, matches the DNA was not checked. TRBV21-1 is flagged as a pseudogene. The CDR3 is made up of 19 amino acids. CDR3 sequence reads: CASSPNTPGTGGQGAGYTF. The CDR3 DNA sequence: TGTGCCAGCAGCCCAAACACCCCCGGGACAGGGGGTCAGGGGGCTGGCTACACCTTC.

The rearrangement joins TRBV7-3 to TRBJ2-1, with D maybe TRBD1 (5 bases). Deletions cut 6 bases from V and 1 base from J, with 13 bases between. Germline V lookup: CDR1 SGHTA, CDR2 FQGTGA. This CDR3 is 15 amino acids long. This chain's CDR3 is CASSSDSQSYNEQFF. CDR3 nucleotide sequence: TGTGCCAGCAGTTCCGACAGTCAGTCCTACAATGAGCAGTTCTTC.

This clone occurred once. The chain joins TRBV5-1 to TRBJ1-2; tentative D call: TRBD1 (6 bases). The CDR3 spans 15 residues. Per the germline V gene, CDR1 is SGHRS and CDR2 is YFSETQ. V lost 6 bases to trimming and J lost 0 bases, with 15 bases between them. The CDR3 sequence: CASKTRDITNYGYTF. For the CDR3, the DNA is TGCGCCAGCAAAACCCGGGACATTACTAACTATGGCTACACCTTC.

The CDR3 loop is CASSLRLAGGYNEQFF. The CDR3 DNA follows: TGTGCCAGCAGCCTCCGACTAGCGGGGGGCTACAATGAGCAGTTCTTC. The chain uses TRBV14 and TRBJ2-1, with 13 bases fitting TRBD2. The CDR3 loop spans 16 amino acids. V lost 4 bases and J lost 3; bases outside the gene matches: 3. CDR1 and CDR2 (germline): SGHDN, FVKESK.

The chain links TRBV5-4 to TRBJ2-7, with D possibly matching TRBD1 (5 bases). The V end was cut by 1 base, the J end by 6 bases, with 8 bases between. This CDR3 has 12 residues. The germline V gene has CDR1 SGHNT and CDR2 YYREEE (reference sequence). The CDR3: CASSLMGREQYF. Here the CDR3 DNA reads TGTGCCAGCAGCTTGATGGGGCGCGAGCAGTACTTC.

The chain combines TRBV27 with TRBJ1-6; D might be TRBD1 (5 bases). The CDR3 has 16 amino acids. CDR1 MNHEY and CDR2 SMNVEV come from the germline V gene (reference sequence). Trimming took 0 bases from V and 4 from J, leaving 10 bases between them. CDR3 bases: TGTGCCAGCAGTTTATCGTACGGGACTTATAATTCACCCCTCCACTTT. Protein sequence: CASSLSYGTYNSPLHF.

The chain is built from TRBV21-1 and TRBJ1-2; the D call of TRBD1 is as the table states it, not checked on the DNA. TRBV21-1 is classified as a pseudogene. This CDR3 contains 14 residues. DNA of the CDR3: TGTGCCAGCAGCAACCGGGACAGGGATTCTGGCTACACCTTC. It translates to CASSNRDRDSGYTF.

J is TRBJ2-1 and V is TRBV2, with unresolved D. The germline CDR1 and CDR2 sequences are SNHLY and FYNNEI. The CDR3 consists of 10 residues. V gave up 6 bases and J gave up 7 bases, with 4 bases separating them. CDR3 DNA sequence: TGTGCCAGCAGCCGGAATGAGCAGTTCTTC. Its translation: CASSRNEQFF.

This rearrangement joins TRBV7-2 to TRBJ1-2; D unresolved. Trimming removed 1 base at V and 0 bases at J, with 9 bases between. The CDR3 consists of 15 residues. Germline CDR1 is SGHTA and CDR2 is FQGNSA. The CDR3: CASSLEGTTNYGYTF. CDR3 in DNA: TGTGCCAGCAGCTTAGAAGGCACTACTAACTATGGCTACACCTTC. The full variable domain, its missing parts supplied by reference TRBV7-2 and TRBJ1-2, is GAGVSQSPSNKVTEKGKDVELRCDPISGHTALYWYRQSLGQGLEFLIYFQGNSAPDKSGLPSDRFSAERTGGSVSTLTIQRTQQEDSAVYLCASSLEGTTNYGYTFGSGTRLTVV.

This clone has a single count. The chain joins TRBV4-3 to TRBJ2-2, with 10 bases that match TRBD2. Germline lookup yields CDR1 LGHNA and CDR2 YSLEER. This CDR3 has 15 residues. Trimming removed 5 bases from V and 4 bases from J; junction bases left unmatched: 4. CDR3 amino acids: CASSIGLAVTGELFF. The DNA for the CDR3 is TGCGCCAGCAGCATAGGACTAGCGGTCACCGGGGAGCTGTTTTTT.

CDR3 sequence (DNA): TGTGCCAGTAGCCCTTTACCGGGACAGGGGGCGCCGGCCCAGTACTTC. This translates into CASSPLPGQGAPAQYF. The chain carries TRBV19 and TRBJ2-5, with 12 bases that match TRBD1. CDR1 and CDR2 from the germline V gene are LNHDA and SQIVND (reference sequence). V shed 6 bases, J shed 9 bases, and the junction held 14 bases outside the gene matches. The CDR3 runs 16 residues. Filled out from reference TRBV19 and TRBJ2-5, the complete variable domain reads DGGITQSPKYLFRKEGQNVTLSCEQNLNHDAMYWYRQDPGQGLRLIYYSQIVNDFQKGDIAEGYSVSREKKESFPLTVTSAQKNPTAFYLCASSPLPGQGAPAQYFGPGTRLLVL.

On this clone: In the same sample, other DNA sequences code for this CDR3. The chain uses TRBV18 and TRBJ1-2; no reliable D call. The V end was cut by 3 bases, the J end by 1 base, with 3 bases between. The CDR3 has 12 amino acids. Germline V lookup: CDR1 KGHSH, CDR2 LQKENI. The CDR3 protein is CASSPGNYGYTF. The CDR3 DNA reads TGTGCCAGCTCACCCGGTAACTATGGCTACACCTTC. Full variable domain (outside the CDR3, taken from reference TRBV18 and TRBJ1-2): NAGVMQNPRHLVRRRGQEARLRCSPMKGHSHVYWYRQLPEEGLKFMVYLQKENIIDESGMPKERFSAEFPKEGPSILRIQQVVRGDSAAYFCASSPGNYGYTFGSGTRLTVV.

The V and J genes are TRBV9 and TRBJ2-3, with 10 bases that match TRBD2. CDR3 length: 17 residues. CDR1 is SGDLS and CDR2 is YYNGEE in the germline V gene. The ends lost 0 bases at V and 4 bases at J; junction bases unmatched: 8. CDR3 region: CASSVAVAGGGADTQYF. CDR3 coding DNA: TGTGCCAGCAGCGTAGCTGTAGCGGGGGGTGGAGCAGATACGCAGTATTTT.

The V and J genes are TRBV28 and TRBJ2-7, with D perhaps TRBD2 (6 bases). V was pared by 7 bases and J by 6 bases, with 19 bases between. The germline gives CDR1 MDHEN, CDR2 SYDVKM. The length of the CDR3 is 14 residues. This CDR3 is CASIPHVGGSEQYF. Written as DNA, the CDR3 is TGTGCCAGCATACCCCACGTTGGAGGGTCCGAGCAGTACTTC.

CDR3 amino acids: CAWSRGGNEQFF. The CDR3 DNA sequence: TGTGCCTGGTCCCGTGGGGGGAATGAGCAGTTCTTC. The chain recombines TRBV30 with TRBJ2-1; TRBD2 might be the D (6 bases). The V end lost 5 bases, the J end lost 7 bases, and 12 bases lay between the germline ends. The germline CDR1 and CDR2 sequences are GTSNPN and SVGIG (reference sequence). The CDR3 spans 12 residues.

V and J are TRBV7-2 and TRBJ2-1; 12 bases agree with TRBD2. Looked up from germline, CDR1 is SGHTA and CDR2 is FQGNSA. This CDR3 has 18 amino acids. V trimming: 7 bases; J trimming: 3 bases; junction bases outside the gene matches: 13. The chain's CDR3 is CASIPGGLAGGLYNEQFF. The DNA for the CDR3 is TGTGCCAGCATCCCAGGAGGGCTAGCGGGGGGGCTCTACAATGAGCAGTTCTTC. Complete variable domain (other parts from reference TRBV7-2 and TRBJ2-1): GAGVSQSPSNKVTEKGKDVELRCDPISGHTALYWYRQSLGQGLEFLIYFQGNSAPDKSGLPSDRFSAERTGGSVSTLTIQRTQQEDSAVYLCASIPGGLAGGLYNEQFFGPGTRLTVL.

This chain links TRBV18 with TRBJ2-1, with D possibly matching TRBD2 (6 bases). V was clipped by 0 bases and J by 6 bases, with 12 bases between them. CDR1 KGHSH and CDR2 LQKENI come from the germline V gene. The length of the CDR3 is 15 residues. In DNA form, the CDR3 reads TGTGCCAGCTCACCACCGGGAGGTGTGGGCAATGAGCAGTTCTTC. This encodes CASSPPGGVGNEQFF.

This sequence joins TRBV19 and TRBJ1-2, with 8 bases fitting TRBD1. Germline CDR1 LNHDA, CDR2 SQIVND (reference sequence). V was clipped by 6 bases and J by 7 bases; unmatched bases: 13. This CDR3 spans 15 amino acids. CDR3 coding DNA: TGTGCCAGTAGGACCCCAGGGACAGGCAAAGTTGGCTACACCTTC. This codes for CASRTPGTGKVGYTF.

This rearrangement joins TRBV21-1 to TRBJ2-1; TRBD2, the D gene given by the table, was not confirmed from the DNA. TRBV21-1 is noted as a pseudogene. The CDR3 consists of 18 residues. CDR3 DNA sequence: TGTGCCAGCAGCAACTTACTCGCGCCAGCGGGGGGAGGCAATGAGCAGTTCTTC. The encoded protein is CASSNLLAPAGGGNEQFF.

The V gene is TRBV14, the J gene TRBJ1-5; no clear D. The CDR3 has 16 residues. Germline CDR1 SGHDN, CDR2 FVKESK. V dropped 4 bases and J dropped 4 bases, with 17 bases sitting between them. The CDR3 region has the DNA TGTGCCAGCAGCCTAAGCTGGTCAGCAGGAAATCAGCCCCAGCATTTT. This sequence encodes CASSLSWSAGNQPQHF.

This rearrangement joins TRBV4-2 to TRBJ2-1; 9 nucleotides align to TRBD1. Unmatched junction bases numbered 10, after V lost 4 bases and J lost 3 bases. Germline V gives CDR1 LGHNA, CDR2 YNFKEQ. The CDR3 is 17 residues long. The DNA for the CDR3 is TGTGCCAGCAGCCCCTTGGGACAGGGACAGAGCTACAATGAGCAGTTCTTC. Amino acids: CASSPLGQGQSYNEQFF.

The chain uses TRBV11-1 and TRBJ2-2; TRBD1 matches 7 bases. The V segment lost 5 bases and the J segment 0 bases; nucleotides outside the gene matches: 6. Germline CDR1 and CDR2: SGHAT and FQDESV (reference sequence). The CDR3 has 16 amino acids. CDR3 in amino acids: CASSVRTGSNTGELFF. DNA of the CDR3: TGTGCCAGCAGCGTTCGGACAGGTTCGAACACCGGGGAGCTGTTTTTT.

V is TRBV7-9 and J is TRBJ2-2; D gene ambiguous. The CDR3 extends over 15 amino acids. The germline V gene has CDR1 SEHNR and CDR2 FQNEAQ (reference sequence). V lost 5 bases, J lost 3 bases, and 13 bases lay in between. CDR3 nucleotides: TGTGCCAGCAGCCCCGTAAGTGTAGACACCGGGGAGCTGTTTTTT. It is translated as CASSPVSVDTGELFF. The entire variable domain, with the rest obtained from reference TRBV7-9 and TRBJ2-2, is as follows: DTGVSQNPRHKITKRGQNVTFRCDPISEHNRLYWYRQTLGQGPEFLTYFQNEAQLEKSRLLSDRFSAERPKGSFSTLEIQRTEQGDSAMYLCASSPVSVDTGELFFGEGSRLTVL.